This paragraph reports one TCR beta chain. Its antigen is not identified. CDR3 length: 20 residues. Trimming took 3 bases from V and 2 from J; bases not matched to a gene: 15. The germline V gene encodes CDR1 SGHVS and CDR2 FQNEAQ. PCR involved 60 Vbeta and 13 Jbeta primers. Profiled with immunoSEQ multiplex PCR; TCRdb holds only in-frame clones, not every one. The listing contains some 110,000 clones. This entry is derived from a study of cytomegalovirus exposure and HLA in healthy donors. Study results and caveats: Rarity marked most TCR sequences, yet some public TCRs occurred in many donors. Three chains linked to CMV were shown in vitro to be specific for CMV antigens.

The TCR was taken from a middle-aged man in good health and CMV-seropositive. Material for sequencing was PBMCs. J is TRBJ2-7 and V is TRBV7-8, with TRBD2 identical over 14 bases. The CDR3 is CASSFWVVGLAGANPYEQYF. The CDR3 nucleotides read TGTGCCAGCAGCTTTTGGGTGGTGGGACTAGCGGGAGCGAACCCCTACGAGCAGTACTTC.